Each of the 24 T cell receptor beta chains below was sequenced from the same sample in a study of immune evolution from preneoplasia to lung adenocarcinoma (dated by TCRdb to the early 2020s). Libraries were constructed by the immunoSEQ multiplex PCR assay. TCRdb took over this immuneACCESS table, retaining in-frame rearrangements with V and J assigned. Such tables are incomplete; in checked studies, under half of the missing clones stem from an unresolved V gene, and the remainder is unexplained. This sample holds some 7,000 clones; roughly 83% were observed only once. Around 8.7% of the sample is in the top ten clones. Source material: FFPE minimally invasive lung adenocarcinoma tissue. The cell subset or site label on this specimen signifies: micro-invasive lung adenocarcinoma (MIA). The receptors were sampled from a person aged 65-85 years with lung adenocarcinoma.

This sequence joins TRBV6-4 and TRBJ1-2, with no clear D. The germline CDR1 and CDR2 sequences are MRHNA and SNTAGT. V lost 2 bases and J lost 4, with 14 bases in between. The CDR3 is 15 residues long. The CDR3 bases are TGTGCCAGCAGTGACACGCCCGGGATCCCCTATGGCTACACCTTC. Amino acids: CASSDTPGIPYGYTF.

This clone was picked up a small number of times. This rearrangement joins TRBV28 to TRBJ1-1; possible D gene TRBD1, 5 bases. The germline gives CDR1 MDHEN, CDR2 SYDVKM. Trimming took off 6 bases at V and 5 bases at J, with 19 bases between the two ends. The CDR3 has 15 amino acids. The CDR3 here is CASSPRSGWGTEAFF. In DNA, the CDR3 is TGTGCCAGCAGCCCCAGGTCTGGGTGGGGGACTGAAGCTTTCTTT.

The genes are TRBV27 and TRBJ2-2, with D perhaps matching TRBD1 (5 bases). The germline gives CDR1 MNHEY, CDR2 SMNVEV (reference sequence). V gave up 7 bases and J gave up 2 bases, with 11 bases separating them. This CDR3 has 14 residues. In DNA, the CDR3 is TGTGCCAGCACCCGCACAGGAAACACCGGGGAGCTGTTTTTT. It codes for CASTRTGNTGELFF.

Of note for this clone: Distinct nucleotide sequences in the sample also encode this CDR3. The rearrangement uses TRBV9 and TRBJ1-3; D not resolved. Germline loops: CDR1 SGDLS, CDR2 YYNGEE. The CDR3 sequence is 12 residues long. Deletions cut 4 bases from V and 0 bases from J, with 2 bases between. CDR3: CASSRSGNTIYF. The CDR3 nucleotides are TGTGCCAGCAGCCGCTCTGGAAACACCATATATTTT. Variable domain in full (rest from reference TRBV9 and TRBJ1-3): DSGVTQTPKHLITATGQRVTLRCSPRSGDLSVYWYQQSLDQGLQFLIQYYNGEERAKGNILERFSAQQFPDLHSELNLSSLELGDSALYFCASSRSGNTIYFGEGSWLTVV.

Only a few counts were recorded for this clone. The junction shows a germline mismatch at one end, possibly a read error. The rearrangement links TRBV5-4 to TRBJ2-7; maybe TRBD1 (6 bases). Germline V lookup: CDR1 SGHNT, CDR2 YYREEE (reference sequence). There are 16 residues in the CDR3. The CDR3 loop is CASSLDGGAYSFEQYF. The CDR3 coding sequence is TGTGCCAGCAGCTTGGATGGGGGCGCTTACTCCTTCGAGCAGTACTTC.

This clone was seen only a few times. The gene calls are TRBV6-5 and TRBJ2-3, with D perhaps matching TRBD1 (5 bases). CDR3 length equals 13 residues. Trimming left V 2 bases short and J 3 bases short, with 6 bases between. Germline V gives CDR1 MNHEY, CDR2 SVGAGI. CDR3 sequence: CASSYRGTDTQYF. The CDR3 DNA follows: TGTGCCAGCAGTTACAGGGGAACAGATACGCAGTATTTT.

The chain uses TRBV30 and TRBJ2-2; tentative D call: TRBD1 (5 bases). The germline V and J ends were trimmed by 0 bases and 7 bases, with 21 bases remaining between them. The germline CDR1 and CDR2 sequences are GTSNPN and SVGIG (reference sequence). This CDR3 has 17 residues. Here the CDR3 DNA reads TGTGCCTGGAGTGTTGGGGCAGGTGGGGAAAAGGGCGGGGAGCTGTTTTTT. Protein product: CAWSVGAGGEKGGELFF.

The rearrangement joins TRBV5-4 to TRBJ2-7; 11 positions match TRBD2. Looked up from germline, CDR1 is SGHNT and CDR2 is YYREEE (reference sequence). The CDR3 has 16 amino acids. V was pared by 4 bases and J by 2 bases, with 8 bases of the junction left unmatched. CDR3 in DNA: TGTGCCAGCAGCCTCGGGACTAGCGGCCTACCCTACGAGCAGTACTTC. It translates to CASSLGTSGLPYEQYF. The whole variable domain, filled in from reference TRBV5-4 and TRBJ2-7, reads ETGVTQSPTHLIKTRGQQVTLRCSSQSGHNTVSWYQQALGQGPQFIFQYYREEENGRGNFPPRFSGLQFPNYSSELNVNALELDDSALYLCASSLGTSGLPYEQYFGPGTRLTVT.

The rearrangement uses TRBV5-1 and TRBJ2-7; 9 bases are a match to TRBD1. Germline lookup yields CDR1 SGHRS and CDR2 YFSETQ. The CDR3 covers 15 residues. The trim removed 5 bases at V and 1 base at J, leaving 7 bases unmatched. In DNA, the CDR3 is TGCGCCAGCAGGCCGGACAGGGGAAGATCCTACGAGCAGTACTTC. It is translated as CASRPDRGRSYEQYF.

J is TRBJ2-1 and V is TRBV7-2, with 8 positions matching TRBD2. Germline V lookup: CDR1 SGHTA, CDR2 FQGNSA. The CDR3 is 15 amino acids. Unmatched junction bases numbered 12, after V lost 4 bases and J lost 10 bases. The CDR3 DNA is TGTGCCAGCAGCTCCCCCGGGACTAGGGGGGCGGAGCAGTTCTTC. Translating it yields CASSSPGTRGAEQFF.

The CDR3 loop reads CASNHGETQYF. In nucleotides, the CDR3 is TGTGCCAGTAACCATGGGGAGACCCAGTACTTC. The V call is TRBV19, the J call TRBJ2-5, with unresolved D. Per germline, CDR1 LNHDA and CDR2 SQIVND (reference sequence). The CDR3 has 11 residues. Trimming cost V 7 bases and J 5 bases, with 8 bases left between them.

The V gene is TRBV28, the J gene TRBJ2-7, with D perhaps TRBD1 (6 bases). The CDR3 consists of 15 residues. V was trimmed by 5 bases and J by 2 bases, leaving 16 bases between them. Germline V lookup: CDR1 MDHEN, CDR2 SYDVKM. The CDR3 region has the DNA TGTGCCAGCAGTGCCCAAAGGGGGTTCCCCTACGAGCAGTACTTC. The encoded protein is CASSAQRGFPYEQYF.

The chain links TRBV21-1 to TRBJ1-2; the table's D call, TRBD1, has no DNA check behind it. TRBV21-1 is flagged as a pseudogene. The CDR3 is 15 residues long. For the CDR3, the DNA is TGTGCCAGCAGCAAAGACAGGGGGCGCTTTCATGGCTACACCTTC. Its translation: CASSKDRGRFHGYTF.

This clone occurred once. This chain links TRBV2 with TRBJ1-5, with TRBD1 matching 7 bases. Trimming removed 9 bases from V and 7 bases from J; junction bases left unmatched: 6. The germline gives CDR1 SNHLY, CDR2 FYNNEI. The CDR3 has 12 amino acids. The CDR3 nucleotides are TGTGCCAGTCGACAGGGAGGACAGCCCCAGCATTTT. Translated, it gives CASRQGGQPQHF.

This chain links TRBV6-5 with TRBJ1-1, with no clear D. Trimming took 9 bases from V and 1 from J, leaving 9 bases between them. The CDR3 covers 12 residues. The germline CDR1 and CDR2 sequences are MNHEY and SVGAGI. The CDR3: CASQARNTEAFF. CDR3 DNA sequence: TGTGCCAGTCAGGCTCGGAACACTGAAGCTTTCTTT.

This chain uses TRBV2 with TRBJ2-4; tentatively, D is TRBD2 (6 bases). Germline CDR1 is SNHLY and CDR2 is FYNNEI. The CDR3 has 13 residues. Deletions cut 5 bases from V and 9 bases from J, with 14 bases between. As DNA, the CDR3 is TGTGCCAGCAGTAGACTAGGAGTAGGCATTCAGTACTTC. Its protein is CASSRLGVGIQYF.

V usage is TRBV4-1 and J usage is TRBJ2-7; D not certain. Germline V gene lookup returns CDR1 MGHRA and CDR2 YSYEKL. CDR3 length: 14 residues. The V end was cut by 0 bases, the J end by 3 bases, with 9 bases between. The CDR3 DNA is TGCGCCAGCAGCCAAGACGGCAGGTTCTACGAGCAGTACTTC. Protein sequence: CASSQDGRFYEQYF.

The J gene is TRBJ2-7, the V gene TRBV6-1, with D unresolved. The CDR3 length is 13 residues. Trimming took off 8 bases at V and 1 base at J, with 12 bases between the two ends. Germline V gene sequence: CDR1 MNHNS, CDR2 SASEGT. The CDR3 protein is CASRAGLSYEQYF. CDR3 in DNA: TGTGCCAGCCGAGCTGGCCTTTCCTACGAGCAGTACTTC.

This clone was detected once. The rearrangement uses TRBV7-2 and TRBJ1-3, with unresolved D. The CDR3 has 13 amino acids. The V and J ends lost 4 bases and 0 bases respectively, with 4 bases between them. Germline V CDR1 and CDR2: SGHTA, FQGNSA. CDR3 protein: CASSWGSGNTIYF. CDR3 bases: TGTGCCAGCAGCTGGGGCTCTGGAAACACCATATATTTT.

This rearrangement joins TRBV27 to TRBJ2-5, with 8 bases matching TRBD2. The CDR3 length is 15 residues. Germline loops: CDR1 MNHEY, CDR2 SMNVEV (reference sequence). Losses at the gene ends were 8 bases for V and 5 bases for J; bases not matched to a gene: 13. CDR3 in amino acids: CASAPSSGSGETQYF. The CDR3 DNA reads as TGTGCCAGCGCCCCGTCAAGCGGGAGCGGCGAGACCCAGTACTTC.

V and J are TRBV2 and TRBJ2-1, with TRBD2 identical over 8 bases. CDR3 length equals 15 residues. The V gene end was trimmed by 2 bases and the J gene end by 6 bases; junction bases not matched to a gene: 6. From germline, CDR1 is SNHLY and CDR2 FYNNEI. CDR3 coding DNA: TGTGCCAGCAGTGAAAAGGGGCTAGCGGGCAATGAGCAGTTCTTC. This translates into CASSEKGLAGNEQFF.

The chain links TRBV4-1 to TRBJ1-2, with no clear D. V lost 0 bases to trimming and J lost 7 bases, with 12 bases between them. The CDR3 is 14 residues long. In germline, CDR1 is MGHRA, CDR2 YSYEKL. In nucleotides, the CDR3 is TGCGCCAGCAGCCAAGAAAGCCCCAGAGGTGGCTACACCTTC. As protein: CASSQESPRGGYTF.

The chain carries TRBV19 and TRBJ2-5, with TRBD2 identical over 7 bases. The CDR3 runs to 16 residues. Losses at the gene ends were 1 base for V and 5 bases for J; bases not matched to a gene: 10. CDR1 LNHDA and CDR2 SQIVND come from the germline V gene (reference sequence). CDR3 nucleotide sequence: TGTGCCAGTAGTATAGTGGCGGGAGCGGGTGTGGAGACCCAGTACTTC. Its translation is CASSIVAGAGVETQYF. Looking up the rest from reference TRBV19 and TRBJ2-5 gives the full variable domain: DGGITQSPKYLFRKEGQNVTLSCEQNLNHDAMYWYRQDPGQGLRLIYYSQIVNDFQKGDIAEGYSVSREKKESFPLTVTSAQKNPTAFYLCASSIVAGAGVETQYFGPGTRLLVL.

The J gene is TRBJ2-2, the V gene TRBV5-5; D unresolved. Deletions cut 1 base from V and 9 bases from J, with 13 bases between. This CDR3 is built from 14 residues. Looked up from germline, CDR1 is SGHKS and CDR2 is YYEKEE (reference sequence). The CDR3 protein is CASSLWQTQRELFF. CDR3 DNA: TGTGCCAGCAGCTTGTGGCAGACGCAACGGGAGCTGTTTTTT.